These 15 T cell receptor beta chains share one sample of origin, sequenced in a study of shared clonotypes between healthy human individuals. Repertoires were generated with immunoSEQ multiplex PCR, while TCRdb's copy carries only in-frame clones and drops some. Here the sample spans 2,100,000 or so clones, approximately 94% being singletons. Specimen: naive CD4+ T cells sorted from blood. Subset here: CD45RA+ positively selected. The source is a young man in good health.

About this clone itself: The sample has other DNA sequences that encode this CDR3 too. The genes are TRBV7-9 and TRBJ2-7; D perhaps matches TRBD2 (5 bases). The CDR3 consists of 13 residues. Germline lookup yields CDR1 SEHNR and CDR2 FQNEAQ (reference sequence). V was pared by 5 bases and J by 4 bases, with 12 bases between. Here the CDR3 DNA reads TGTGCCAGCAGCCTCGACGGGGATTACGAGCAGTACTTC. Residues: CASSLDGDYEQYF.

The gene calls are TRBV28 and TRBJ2-2, with TRBD1 matching 10 bases. In germline, CDR1 is MDHEN, CDR2 SYDVKM. V dropped 3 bases and J dropped 7; count of bases not matched to a gene: 8. The CDR3 length is 16 residues. The CDR3, as DNA: TGTGCCAGCAGTTTTTTGGACAGGGGGAGTTTCGGGGAGCTGTTTTTT. This gives the protein CASSFLDRGSFGELFF.

The chain carries TRBV27 and TRBJ1-5; 9 nucleotides align to TRBD1. V trimming: 5 bases; J trimming: 7 bases; junction bases outside the gene matches: 9. This CDR3 is built from 15 residues. CDR1 MNHEY and CDR2 SMNVEV come from the germline V gene (reference sequence). The CDR3 protein is CASSAGTGSGQPQHF. In nucleotides, the CDR3 is TGTGCCAGCAGTGCGGGGACAGGGAGCGGGCAGCCCCAGCATTTT.

This clone was observed a single time. This chain's CDR3 is CASSSLGPYEQYF. In DNA, the CDR3 is TGCGCCAGCAGCTCTCTAGGTCCCTACGAGCAGTACTTC. The chain links TRBV5-1 to TRBJ2-7; D gene ambiguous. This CDR3 region has 13 residues. Germline CDR1 reads SGHRS; CDR2 reads YFSETQ. V lost 3 bases, J lost 2 bases, and 9 bases lay in between.

V is TRBV5-1 and J is TRBJ2-2; a possible D gene is TRBD2 (6 bases). From germline, CDR1 is SGHRS and CDR2 YFSETQ. The CDR3 extends over 15 amino acids. Trimming left V 0 bases short and J 3 bases short, with 9 bases between. The CDR3 sequence: CASSLAGVHTGELFF. Here the CDR3 DNA reads TGCGCCAGCAGCTTGGCGGGAGTTCACACCGGGGAGCTGTTTTTT.

The chain links TRBV10-3 to TRBJ2-1; TRBD2 aligns across 8 bases. The germline CDR1 and CDR2 sequences are ENHRY and SYGVKD. Germline trimming cut 5 bases from V and 5 bases from J; bases unmatched to any gene: 8. The CDR3 contains 15 residues. In DNA, the CDR3 is TGTGCCATCAGTTTCAGCGGGGGCCAAAACAATGAGCAGTTCTTC. The encoded protein is CAISFSGGQNNEQFF.

This clone was seen more than once but under ten times. This chain joins TRBV5-6 and TRBJ1-2; D possibly corresponds to TRBD1 (5 bases). Germline V lookup: CDR1 SGHDT, CDR2 YYEEEE. The CDR3 covers 12 residues. Trimming removed 4 bases at V and 7 bases at J, with 11 bases between. The CDR3 is CASSEGLSGYTF. Written as DNA, the CDR3 is TGTGCCAGCAGCGAGGGACTTTCTGGCTACACCTTC.

The chain has TRBV18 and TRBJ1-2; TRBD1 might be the D (5 bases). The CDR3 runs 11 residues. From germline, CDR1 is KGHSH and CDR2 LQKENI. Trimming left V 6 bases short and J 8 bases short, with 10 bases between. CDR3 region: CASSAGFGYTF. CDR3 coding DNA: TGTGCCAGCTCTGCAGGGTTCGGCTACACCTTC.

This rearrangement joins TRBV9 to TRBJ2-2; no reliable D call. Looked up from germline, CDR1 is SGDLS and CDR2 is YYNGEE. Trimming took off 0 bases at V and 10 bases at J, with 13 bases between the two ends. CDR3 length: 14 residues. DNA for the CDR3: TGTGCCAGCAGCGTAGAGATTGAAGATGCGGAGCTGTTTTTT. It specifies CASSVEIEDAELFF.

The chain links TRBV6-1 to TRBJ1-1; D gene ambiguous. The CDR3 spans 14 residues. Germline loops: CDR1 MNHNS, CDR2 SASEGT. V was clipped by 6 bases and J by 0 bases, with 11 bases between them. The CDR3 sequence: CASSLQQLNTEAFF. The CDR3 bases are TGTGCCAGCAGCCTGCAGCAGCTGAACACTGAAGCTTTCTTT.

The chain joins TRBV2 to TRBJ2-7; TRBD1 or TRBD2 may be the D gene (5 bases each). Germline loops: CDR1 SNHLY, CDR2 FYNNEI. CDR3 length: 12 residues. The ends were cut back, 2 bases at V and 9 bases at J, with 11 bases in the middle. CDR3 residues: CASSETGPRQYF. Written as DNA, the CDR3 is TGTGCCAGCAGTGAAACGGGGCCTAGGCAGTACTTC.

This clone occurred once. The CDR3: CASSSAVGYTF. CDR3 DNA: TGTGCCAGCAGTTCGGCAGTCGGCTACACCTTC. This chain connects TRBV28 to TRBJ1-2; no firm D call. CDR1 and CDR2 from the germline V gene are MDHEN and SYDVKM. The CDR3 spans 11 residues. Between the trimmed V and J ends, which lost 4 bases and 8 bases, there was a span of 8 bases.

The V call is TRBV18, the J call TRBJ2-3; no definite D call. The CDR3 spans 15 residues. V was shortened by 6 bases and J by 0 bases, with 13 bases between the two germline ends. Germline V gene data show CDR1 as KGHSH and CDR2 as LQKENI. The CDR3 nucleotides read TGTGCCAGCTCTGACGGTCAAACTAGCACAGATACGCAGTATTTT. It yields the protein CASSDGQTSTDTQYF.

The rearrangement joins TRBV9 to TRBJ1-1; D gene unclear. V gave up 4 bases and J gave up 1 base, with 8 bases separating them. Looked up from germline, CDR1 is SGDLS and CDR2 is YYNGEE. This CDR3 comprises 13 residues. DNA for the CDR3: TGTGCCAGCAGCCTTGACCGGAACACTGAAGCTTTCTTT. Amino acids: CASSLDRNTEAFF.

The rearrangement links TRBV6-1 to TRBJ2-1; 11 bases map to TRBD2. This CDR3 spans 15 amino acids. V dropped 5 bases and J dropped 0; count of bases not matched to a gene: 0. Germline CDR1 reads MNHNS; CDR2 reads SASEGT. Here the CDR3 DNA reads TGTGCCAGCAGTACTAGCGGGAGCTCCTACAATGAGCAGTTCTTC. Amino acids: CASSTSGSSYNEQFF.